This T cell receptor beta chain was sequenced in a study of OX40 agonist ivuxolimab in advanced cancers. Background on the study: Patients were treated with ivuxolimab, an agonistic anti-OX40 (CD134) antibody. Two cutaneous melanoma patients and one hepatocellular carcinoma patient, three in all, had partial responses. Study-wide results and limits: Clonal expansion was seen in CD4+ and CD8+ blood T cells by week 6 at 0.1 to 3.0 mg/kg. In a subset of nonresponders, normalized T-cell clonal expansion was also low.

This clone was observed once. Its antigen is unidentified. V lost 4 bases, J lost 5 bases, and 11 bases stayed unmatched. CDR1 MNHNS and CDR2 SASEGT come from the germline V gene. This CDR3 has 17 residues. Some clones are missing from TCRdb's copy, which holds only in-frame ones; the method was immunoSEQ multiplex PCR. The table shows about 98,000 clones, with 85% to 95% occurring only once. The source of this sequence is an adult with an advanced solid tumor such as melanoma, head and neck, liver or kidney cancer. The chain couples TRBV6-1 to TRBJ1-1, with 12 bases matching TRBD1. The sequencing here drew on CD4+ or CD8+ T cells sorted from blood, taken in a trial of the OX40 agonist ivuxolimab. In nucleotides, the CDR3 is TGTGCCAGCAGTGTTGGGGACAGGGGGCGCGTTAGAACTGAAGCTTTCTTT. This gives the protein CASSVGDRGRVRTEAFF.